Described below is a single TCR beta chain sequence and its context. There is no known antigen for this receptor. No base quality values were provided; no much bigger clone lies one nucleotide off. These data originate in a study of blood T cell repertoires in COVID-19 (dated by TCRdb to 2018 to 2021). Turning to the overall study: Collaborator samples came from the United States, Italy and Spain and covered acute and convalescent phases of COVID-19. The prospective study material was composed of cDNA or gDNA derived from T cells, B-cell-depleted T cells, or PBMCs. Subjects who had been exposed to COVID-19, were actively infected with it, or had recovered from it provided the deeply sampled blood TCRbeta repertoires that made up the dataset. The repertoires were released in a freely available public database meant as a resource for research on the immune response to SARS-CoV-2. Samples were obtained from the ongoing ImmuneRACE study (first 160 participants) and from about 1,300 subjects provided by 6 global collaborators. The sample metadata nearly always contained a de-identified subject ID, COVID-19 status, age in years and sex. HLA class I and class II types, where available, came from metadata supplied by the sample provider rather than from assay-based typing. Beyond this particular receptor, the publication reports: The quantity of clinical and demographic metadata differed by source and by participant and was supplied without curation.

In Seattle, one collaborating source enrolled patients while the infection was active and tracked those patients longitudinally over the course of disease. Each collaborating institution followed its own protocols to collect whole blood in K2EDTA tubes. For TCRbeta analysis, collaborator samples were shipped as frozen whole blood, as isolated PBMCs, or as DNA extracted from either sample type. The junction shows trimming of 3 bases on V and 0 bases on J, plus 9 bases between the germline ends. The CDR3 numbers 16 residues from cysteine through phenylalanine. Of the read, only the CDR3 DNA is kept; its 48 bases are in frame from base 1. The germline V gene gives CDR1 as SGHTA and CDR2 as FQGNSA. TCRbeta CDR3 regions were amplified from genomic DNA using the immunoSEQ Assay, a bias-controlled multiplex PCR. On the study's bioinformatics: The number of nucleated cells in each sample was estimated by amplification of reference gene primers within the assay. To quantify the absolute abundance of each unique TCRbeta CDR3 rearrangement, sequence reads were collapsed and filtered. Productive Simpson clonality was computed per sample as the square root of Simpson's diversity index over productive rearrangements. Here the immuneACCESS table is served through TCRdb, limited to in-frame sequences with V and J called. Missing clones are a known gap in these copies; in checked studies unresolved V genes cover under half, and the rest lacks a known reason. D and trimming were read from the DNA, whereas the V and J calls and clone size are those reported in that table. Present in this sample are some 300,000 clones, 70% to 90% of which were seen just once. Of the sample, roughly 6.3% is held by the ten largest clones.

Material: peripheral blood. The chain links TRBV7-2 with TRBJ2-6; the D segment cannot be called with confidence. The receptor was derived from a woman aged 45-59 years with COVID-19, enrolled during active disease. The DNA reads TGTGCCAGCAGCTTCTTAAGGAGCTCTGGGGCCAACGTCCTGACTTTC. The translation is CASSFLRSSGANVLTF.